The rows below give T cell receptor beta chains drawn from one sample of a study of blood T cell repertoires in COVID-19. Only in-frame clones appear in the TCRdb table, and some are missing; sequencing was by immunoSEQ multiplex PCR. The repertoire includes around 200,000 clones, roughly nine tenths of them detected once, and less than 25% sits in the top ten. Sample: peripheral blood. The receptors originated from a man between 70 and 80 years old with active or convalescent COVID-19. Both conserved end residues are part of each CDR3. A D gene is named only where the DNA matches it firmly. For some rows the clone size is stated as once, few or many, or as a class when expanded; others skip it.

V: TRBV7-9; D: TRBD1; size: NA; J: TRBJ2-1; DNA: TGTGCCAGCAGCGCCCCCGGGACAGGGAACAATGAGCAGTTCTTC; CDR3: CASSAPGTGNNEQFF
V: TRBV14; D: TRBD1; size: few; J: TRBJ1-4; DNA: TGTGCCAGCAGCCAGGACAGGGGTATTGAAAAACTGTTTTTT; CDR3: CASSQDRGIEKLFF
V: TRBV28; D: NA; size: once; J: TRBJ1-6; DNA: TGTGCCAGCAGTTTAGGAGGGTCCGGTAATTCACCCCTCCACTTT; CDR3: CASSLGGSGNSPLHF
V: TRBV19; D: NA; size: NA; J: TRBJ1-5; DNA: TGTGCCAGTAGTATCGGGCACCTGAAGGCCAGGGGTGTGCAGCCCCAGCATTTT; CDR3: CASSIGHLKARGVQPQHF
V: TRBV28; D: TRBD1; size: NA; J: TRBJ1-2; DNA: TGTGCCACCTCTTTACAGGGGGGGTATGGCTACACCTTC; CDR3: CATSLQGGYGYTF
V: TRBV7-7; D: NA; size: NA; J: TRBJ2-1; DNA: TGTGCCAGCAGCCCCCGACAGGCCGGATACAATGAGCAGTTCTTC; CDR3: CASSPRQAGYNEQFF
V: TRBV7-3; D: TRBD2; size: NA; J: TRBJ2-1; DNA: TGTGCCAGCAGCTTAGACGGGGGACTAGTCTTTCGCAATGAGCAGTTCTTC; CDR3: CASSLDGGLVFRNEQFF
V: TRBV5-1; D: NA; size: few; J: TRBJ1-1; DNA: TGCGCCAGCAGCTTGGAGTACGGGCGGGGTACTGAAGCTTTCTTT; CDR3: CASSLEYGRGTEAFF
V: TRBV2; D: TRBD2; size: once; J: TRBJ2-7; DNA: TGTGCCAGCAGTGTGCGGGAGGGGTGGGACGAGCAGTACTTC; CDR3: CASSVREGWDEQYF
V: TRBV19; D: TRBD1; size: NA; J: TRBJ1-1; DNA: TGTGCCAGTAGTATAGGGGCAGGGGGCGTGAGGACTGAAGCTTTCTTT; CDR3: CASSIGAGGVRTEAFF
V: TRBV7-6; D: NA; size: NA; J: TRBJ1-2; DNA: TGTGCCAGCAGCTCCTCGGGAGAGCCGCTATATGGCTACACCTTC; CDR3: CASSSSGEPLYGYTF
V: TRBV14; D: NA; size: few; J: TRBJ2-3; DNA: TGTGCCAGCAGCCAAGTAGGTCAGGGAACAGATACGCAGTATTTT; CDR3: CASSQVGQGTDTQYF